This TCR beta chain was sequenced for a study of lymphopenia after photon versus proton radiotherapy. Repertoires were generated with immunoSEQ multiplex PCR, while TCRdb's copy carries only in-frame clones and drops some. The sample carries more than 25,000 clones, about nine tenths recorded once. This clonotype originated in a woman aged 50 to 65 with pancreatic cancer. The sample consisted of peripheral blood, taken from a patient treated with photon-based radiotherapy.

The CDR3 sequence: CSGGTSGTYNEQFF. The CDR3 coding sequence is TGCAGCGGGGGGACTAGCGGAACCTACAATGAGCAGTTCTTC. The chain carries TRBV29-1 and TRBJ2-1; 11 nucleotides line up with TRBD2. The CDR3 is made up of 14 amino acids. CDR1 is SQVTM, CDR2 ANQGSEA, per germline. V lost 7 bases and J lost 2; bases outside the gene matches: 4.